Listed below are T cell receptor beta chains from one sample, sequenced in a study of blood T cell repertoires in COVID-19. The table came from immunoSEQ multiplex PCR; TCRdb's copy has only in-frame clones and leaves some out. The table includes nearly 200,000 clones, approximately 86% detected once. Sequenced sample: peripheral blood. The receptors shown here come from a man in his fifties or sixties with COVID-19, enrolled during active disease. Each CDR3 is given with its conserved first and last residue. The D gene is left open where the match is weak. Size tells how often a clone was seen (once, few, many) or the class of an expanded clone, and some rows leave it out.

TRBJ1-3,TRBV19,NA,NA,TGTGCCAGTTCGACAGGTTACTCTGGAAACACCATATATTTT,CASSTGYSGNTIYF
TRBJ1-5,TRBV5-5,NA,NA,TGTGCCAGCAGCGCTGGGGAGTGGAATCAGCCCCAGCATTTT,CASSAGEWNQPQHF
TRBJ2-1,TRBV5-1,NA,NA,TGCGCCAGCAGCTTGGCTCGGGATCTGTACAATGAGCAGTTCTTC,CASSLARDLYNEQFF
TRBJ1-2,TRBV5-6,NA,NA,TGTGCCAGCAGCTCCAAAGCCTTTTCCACAGGGACCTATGGCTACACCTTC,CASSSKAFSTGTYGYTF
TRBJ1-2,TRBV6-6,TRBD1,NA,TGTGCCAGCAGTTTCACAGGGGGCTATGGCTACACCTTC,CASSFTGGYGYTF
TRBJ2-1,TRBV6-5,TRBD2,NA,TGTGCCAGCAGCCTAGCGGGGGCCTCCTACAATGAGCAGTTCTTC,CASSLAGASYNEQFF
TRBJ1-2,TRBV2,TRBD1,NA,TGTGCCAGCAGCCCGGACAGGGATGTCTATGGCTACACCTTC,CASSPDRDVYGYTF
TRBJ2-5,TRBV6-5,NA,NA,TGTGCCAGCAGTTACTCGAGGGCGCCAGAAGAGACCCAGTACTTC,CASSYSRAPEETQYF
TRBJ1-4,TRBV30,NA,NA,TGTGCCTGGGGTCAGGGGACGGCAGGGCCATCCAAACTGTTTTTT,CAWGQGTAGPSKLFF
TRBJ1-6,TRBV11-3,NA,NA,TGTGCCAGCAGCTTAGACTGGCCGAATTCACCCCTCCACTTT,CASSLDWPNSPLHF
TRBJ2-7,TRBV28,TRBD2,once,TGTGCCAGCAGCCCGAGCGGGATGACCTCCTACGAGCAGTACTTC,CASSPSGMTSYEQYF
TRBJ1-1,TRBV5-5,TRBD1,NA,TGTGCCAGCAGCTTGGAACCGGGACAGGGGGCCCGAAGACCAGAAGCTTTCTTT,CASSLEPGQGARRPEAFF
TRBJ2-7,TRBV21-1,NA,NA,TGTGCCAGCAACTCCTTCGGTGGAGGGTTCCACGAGCAGTACTTC,CASNSFGGGFHEQYF
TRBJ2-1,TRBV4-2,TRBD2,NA,TGTGCCAGCAGCCAGGAAGGACTAGGAAACAATGAGCAGTTCTTC,CASSQEGLGNNEQFF
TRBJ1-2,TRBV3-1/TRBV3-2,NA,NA,TGTGCCAGCAGCCAAGTTCCCATTCAGGCGGGATATGGCTACACCTTC,CASSQVPIQAGYGYTF
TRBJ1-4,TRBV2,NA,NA,TGTGCCAGCAGCTACAGGGAGGGTGATGAAAAACTGTTTTTT,CASSYREGDEKLFF
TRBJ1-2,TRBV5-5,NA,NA,TGTGCCAGCAGCCCAGACAGGCAATCCGCCTATGGCTACACCTTC,CASSPDRQSAYGYTF
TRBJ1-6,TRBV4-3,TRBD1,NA,TGCGCCAGCAGCCAAGAAAGACAGGGGGGTTCACCCCTCCACTTT,CASSQERQGGSPLHF
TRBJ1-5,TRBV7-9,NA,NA,TGTGCCAGCAGCTTAGGGGAGGGCAGGGGAAACAATCAGCCCCAGCATTTT,CASSLGEGRGNNQPQHF
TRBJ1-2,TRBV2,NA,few,TGTGCCAGCAGTGCGTCGGGGGACTATGGCTACACCTTC,CASSASGDYGYTF